This T cell receptor (beta chain) stems from a study of naive and memory T cell subsets. Broader study findings: Over 85% of naive TCR sequences appeared only once, unlike memory subsets.

V lost 4 bases, J lost 2 bases, and 8 bases lay in between. The germline V gene encodes CDR1 SGHTA and CDR2 FQGTGA. The CDR3 runs 13 residues. This clonotype was found many times. Its antigen is not known. Two oligonucleotides, mixed equimolar, formed the beta constant-region primer covering TRBC1 and TRBC2. TCRdb itself ran the UMI-ligation and nested PCR reads through MiXCR, one entry per CDR3 protein. The sample records 120,000 to 150,000 distinct CDR3 sequences, 15% to 20% being singletons. This sequence joins TRBV7-3 and TRBJ1-1, with D perhaps TRBD1 (6 bases). Sequenced input: naive CD4+ T cells from blood. The origin of this receptor is a human donor in good health. The CDR3 DNA is TGTGCCAGCAGCTCGACAGGAAACACTGAAGCTTTCTTT. As protein: CASSSTGNTEAFF.